These 24 T cell receptor beta chains were all obtained from the same sample, sequenced in a study of blood T cell repertoires in COVID-19. The repertoire was sequenced with immunoSEQ multiplex PCR; TCRdb's copy has only in-frame clones and lacks some. The sample lists roughly 440,000 clones, roughly 88% occurring once. The material sequenced was peripheral blood. The receptor set was obtained from a woman aged 45-60 years with COVID-19, enrolled during active disease.

The chain has TRBV5-4 and TRBJ2-2, with D uncertain. Trimming took 3 bases from V and 6 from J, leaving 9 bases between them. Per the germline V gene, CDR1 is SGHNT and CDR2 is YYREEE (reference sequence). The length of the CDR3 is 13 residues. CDR3 DNA sequence: TGTGCCAGCAGCTCTGAGGTAGCCGGGGAGCTGTTTTTT. It yields the protein CASSSEVAGELFF.

The V and J genes are TRBV19 and TRBJ1-2, with D tentatively TRBD1 (5 bases). V shed 2 bases and J shed 8 bases, with 12 bases lying between them. The CDR3 loop spans 13 amino acids. Per germline, CDR1 LNHDA and CDR2 SQIVND (reference sequence). For the CDR3, the DNA is TGTGCCAGTAGTATACCCCCAGGGCACGGCTACACCTTC. Translating gives CASSIPPGHGYTF.

This chain links TRBV28 with TRBJ1-2; TRBD1 is a possible D gene (5 bases). CDR1 and CDR2 from the germline V gene are MDHEN and SYDVKM. Between the trimmed V and J ends, which lost 2 bases and 5 bases, there was a span of 21 bases. This CDR3 is built from 17 residues. In DNA, the CDR3 is TGTGCCAGCAGTTTAGGAGGGAGGGACCAATATTCTTATGGCTACACCTTC. Its translation is CASSLGGRDQYSYGYTF.

The chain carries TRBV7-3 and TRBJ2-1, with 9 positions matching TRBD2. The V gene's germline CDR1 is SGHTA and CDR2 FQGTGA. Losses at the gene ends were 5 bases for V and 4 bases for J; bases not matched to a gene: 9. The CDR3 extends over 16 amino acids. The CDR3 loop reads CASSLSGGPYYNEQFF. In nucleotides, the CDR3 is TGTGCCAGCAGCCTGAGCGGGGGGCCGTATTACAATGAGCAGTTCTTC.

The V gene is TRBV7-9, the J gene TRBJ1-1; D may be TRBD1 (5 bases). This CDR3 has 18 residues. CDR1 and CDR2 from the germline V gene are SEHNR and FQNEAQ (reference sequence). Trimming stripped 2 bases from V and 5 bases from J, with 24 bases between. CDR3 residues: CASSLSPGRGGRRTEAFF. In nucleotides, the CDR3 is TGTGCCAGCAGCTTAAGCCCGGGTAGGGGAGGAAGGAGGACTGAAGCTTTCTTT.

The CDR3 sequence: CASSPRGTENTEAFF. DNA of the CDR3: TGTGCCAGCAGTCCTCGTGGCACCGAGAACACTGAAGCTTTCTTT. The chain is built from TRBV28 and TRBJ1-1, with D unresolved. This CDR3 contains 15 residues. Germline V gives CDR1 MDHEN, CDR2 SYDVKM. Trimming cost V 5 bases and J 1 base, with 14 bases left between them.

The chain couples TRBV5-1 to TRBJ1-2, with unresolved D. This CDR3 contains 15 residues. Germline loops: CDR1 SGHRS, CDR2 YFSETQ. The ends were cut back, 1 base at V and 9 bases at J, with 19 bases in the middle. CDR3 residues: CASSLPQARPGSYTF. CDR3 DNA: TGCGCCAGCAGCTTGCCCCAGGCCAGACCGGGGAGCTACACCTTC.

Only one count was recorded for this clone. The chain employs TRBV5-6 and TRBJ2-1, with a possible D match to TRBD1 (5 bases). The CDR3 has 15 amino acids. V lost 3 bases and J 7 bases, leaving 17 bases between the germline ends. In germline, CDR1 is SGHDT, CDR2 YYEEEE. CDR3: CASSWGTNVRNEQFF. CDR3 coding DNA: TGTGCCAGCAGCTGGGGCACCAACGTTCGGAATGAGCAGTTCTTC.

This clone showed up just once. V and J are TRBV4-2 and TRBJ2-2; D might be TRBD1 (5 bases). The V gene's germline CDR1 is LGHNA and CDR2 YNFKEQ. The CDR3 is 15 residues long. The V end lost 0 bases, the J end lost 6 bases, and 11 bases lay between the germline ends. Written as DNA, the CDR3 is TGTGCCAGCAGCCAAGATCCAGGGATTGCCGGGGAGCTGTTTTTT. This sequence encodes CASSQDPGIAGELFF.

The J gene is TRBJ1-2, the V gene TRBV27, with no clear D. Germline V gene lookup returns CDR1 MNHEY and CDR2 SMNVEV (reference sequence). V was shortened by 0 bases and J by 8 bases, with 19 bases between the two germline ends. The CDR3 runs 16 residues. The CDR3 spells CASSLSPPGPDDGYTF. CDR3 in DNA: TGTGCCAGCAGTTTATCTCCCCCGGGTCCCGATGACGGCTACACCTTC.

The CDR3 loop reads CASTRQGSNQPQHF. The CDR3 DNA reads as TGTGCCAGCACTAGACAGGGGAGCAATCAGCCCCAGCATTTT. The rearrangement joins TRBV6-1 to TRBJ1-5; 8 nucleotides line up with TRBD1. Losses at the gene ends were 7 bases for V and 1 base for J; bases not matched to a gene: 3. CDR1 is MNHNS, CDR2 SASEGT, per germline. The CDR3 totals 14 residues.

The chain employs TRBV2 and TRBJ1-6; D is unresolved. The CDR3 loop spans 16 amino acids. V shed 2 bases and J shed 10 bases, with 18 bases lying between them. From germline, CDR1 is SNHLY and CDR2 FYNNEI. The CDR3 DNA reads as TGTGCCAGCAGTGAACTTTTCGGGGTAGGGCAGTCACCCCTCCACTTT. The encoded protein is CASSELFGVGQSPLHF.

This clone is a singleton in its sample. The chain employs TRBV7-3 and TRBJ1-4, with D perhaps matching TRBD1 (5 bases). This CDR3 has 15 amino acids. Per germline, CDR1 SGHTA and CDR2 FQGTGA. The V and J ends lost 0 bases and 2 bases respectively, with 7 bases between them. CDR3 bases: TGTGCCAGCAGCTTAACTGGGGGGACTAATGAAAAACTGTTTTTT. Translated, it gives CASSLTGGTNEKLFF.

This rearrangement joins TRBV10-3 to TRBJ1-1, with TRBD1 identical over 9 bases. The V segment lost 9 bases and the J segment 3 bases; nucleotides outside the gene matches: 5. CDR3 length: 13 residues. Germline V gives CDR1 ENHRY, CDR2 SYGVKD. The CDR3 spells CAIRQGEDTEAFF. CDR3 DNA sequence: TGTGCCATTAGACAGGGGGAAGACACTGAAGCTTTCTTT.

The V and J genes are TRBV7-9 and TRBJ2-7, with TRBD2 as a possible D gene (6 bases). The V gene lost 6 bases and the J gene lost 0 bases, with 18 bases spanning the gap. The CDR3 contains 16 residues. Germline CDR1 is SEHNR and CDR2 is FQNEAQ (reference sequence). The CDR3 nucleotides read TGTGCCAGCAGTTCAACCTGGCGGGGCGGCTCCTACGAGCAGTACTTC. It translates to CASSSTWRGGSYEQYF.

The sample holds one count of this clone. This sample includes further DNA sequences coding for the same CDR3. The V call is TRBV18, the J call TRBJ1-1; D is uncertain. Germline CDR1 is KGHSH and CDR2 is LQKENI. The CDR3 is 13 amino acids. The V end was cut by 3 bases, the J end by 2 bases, with 7 bases between. The DNA of the CDR3 is TGTGCCAGCTCACCCGCGGTTAACACTGAAGCTTTCTTT. Translated, it gives CASSPAVNTEAFF. The variable domain in full, with the rest retrieved from reference TRBV18 and TRBJ1-1, is NAGVMQNPRHLVRRRGQEARLRCSPMKGHSHVYWYRQLPEEGLKFMVYLQKENIIDESGMPKERFSAEFPKEGPSILRIQQVVRGDSAAYFCASSPAVNTEAFFGQGTRLTVV.

The chain recombines TRBV5-6 with TRBJ2-2; D uncertain. Germline lookup yields CDR1 SGHDT and CDR2 YYEEEE. Deletions cut 6 bases from V and 6 bases from J, with 12 bases between. This CDR3 has 13 amino acids. The chain's CDR3 is CASTRSQAGELFF. The CDR3 DNA reads TGTGCCAGCACACGATCTCAGGCCGGGGAGCTGTTTTTT.

The chain joins TRBV29-1 to TRBJ1-6, with 8 bases matching TRBD1. CDR3 length equals 14 residues. CDR1 and CDR2 from the germline V gene are SQVTM and ANQGSEA. V trimming: 7 bases; J trimming: 11 bases; junction bases outside the gene matches: 13. CDR3 in DNA: TGCAGCGCAGGACAGGGAAAAAACAGGACACCCCTCCACTTT. This gives the protein CSAGQGKNRTPLHF.

The V call is TRBV30, the J call TRBJ1-4; a weak D match, TRBD1 (5 bases). This CDR3 is 17 amino acids long. The germline V gene encodes CDR1 GTSNPN and CDR2 SVGIG (reference sequence). V gave up 0 bases and J gave up 1 base, with 15 bases separating them. CDR3 in amino acids: CAWSVPLSGETNEKLFF. DNA of the CDR3: TGTGCCTGGAGTGTACCGTTATCGGGGGAAACTAATGAAAAACTGTTTTTT. The full variable domain, in which reference TRBV30 and TRBJ1-4 provide the parts outside the CDR3, is SQTIHQWPATLVQPVGSPLSLECTVEGTSNPNLYWYRQAAGRGLQLLFYSVGIGQISSEVPQNLSASRPQDRQFILSSKKLLLSDSGFYLCAWSVPLSGETNEKLFFGSGTQLSVL.

V usage is TRBV18 and J usage is TRBJ2-2; possibly TRBD2 for D (5 bases). Germline assignment: CDR1 KGHSH and CDR2 LQKENI. Trimming stripped 6 bases from V and 5 bases from J, with 16 bases between. The CDR3 has 15 residues. The CDR3 here is CASSASGYLTGELFF. In DNA form, the CDR3 reads TGTGCCAGCTCGGCAAGCGGATATTTAACCGGGGAGCTGTTTTTT.

The chain is built from TRBV3-1 (or the pseudogene TRBV3-2) and TRBJ1-2; 8 bases agree with TRBD1. The germline CDR1 and CDR2 sequences are LGHDT and YNNKEL (reference sequence). There are 15 residues in the CDR3. V gave up 6 bases and J gave up 4 bases; unmatched junction bases: 10. CDR3 region: CASSLGQDPPYGYTF. The CDR3 nucleotides are TGTGCCAGCAGTCTGGGACAGGACCCTCCCTATGGCTACACCTTC.

In DNA form, the CDR3 reads TGTGCCAGCAACCCGGACGGGGGAGGGAATTCACCCCTCCACTTT. It codes for CASNPDGGGNSPLHF. V usage is TRBV6-5 and J usage is TRBJ1-6; the D gene is possibly TRBD1 (5 bases). This CDR3 has 15 amino acids. Trimming took off 7 bases at V and 7 bases at J, with 17 bases between the two ends. Germline loops: CDR1 MNHEY, CDR2 SVGAGI.

This chain uses TRBV27 with TRBJ1-2; D is perhaps TRBD1 (6 bases). Per the germline V gene, CDR1 is MNHEY and CDR2 is SMNVEV (reference sequence). V lost 2 bases to trimming and J lost 7 bases, with 11 bases between them. CDR3 size: 13 residues. DNA for the CDR3: TGTGCCAGCAGTTTAACGCAGGGGAGTGGCTACACCTTC. Its translation is CASSLTQGSGYTF.

This chain connects TRBV18 to TRBJ1-2; D remains ambiguous. The CDR3 covers 14 residues. Germline V gene lookup returns CDR1 KGHSH and CDR2 LQKENI. V lost 4 bases and J lost 5, with 14 bases in between. Written as DNA, the CDR3 is TGTGCCAGCTCACTTGAGCCCACGGGATATGGCTACACCTTC. It yields the protein CASSLEPTGYGYTF. Full variable domain (missing parts from reference TRBV18 and TRBJ1-2): NAGVMQNPRHLVRRRGQEARLRCSPMKGHSHVYWYRQLPEEGLKFMVYLQKENIIDESGMPKERFSAEFPKEGPSILRIQQVVRGDSAAYFCASSLEPTGYGYTFGSGTRLTVV.